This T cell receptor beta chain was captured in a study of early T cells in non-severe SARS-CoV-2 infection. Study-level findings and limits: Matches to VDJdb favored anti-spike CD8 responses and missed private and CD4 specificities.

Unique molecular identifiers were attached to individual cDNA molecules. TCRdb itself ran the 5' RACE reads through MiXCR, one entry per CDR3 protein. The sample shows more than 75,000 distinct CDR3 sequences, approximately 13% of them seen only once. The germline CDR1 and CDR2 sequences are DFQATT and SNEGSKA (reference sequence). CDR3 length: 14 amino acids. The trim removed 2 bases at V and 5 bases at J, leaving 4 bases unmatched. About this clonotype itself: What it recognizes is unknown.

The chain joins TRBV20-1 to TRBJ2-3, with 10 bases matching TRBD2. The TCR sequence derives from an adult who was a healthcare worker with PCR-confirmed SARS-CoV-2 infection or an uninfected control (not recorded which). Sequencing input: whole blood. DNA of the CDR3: TGCAGTGCTAGACTAGCGGGAGATGAAGATACGCAGTATTTT. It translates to CSARLAGDEDTQYF.